A single sample gave rise to the 30 T cell receptor beta chains below, sequenced in a study of somatic mutations in cytotoxic T cells in rheumatoid arthritis. Sequenced by immunoSEQ multiplex PCR; TCRdb stores in-frame clones only, minus some. The table includes nearly 20,000 clones, 82% detected once. The sequenced sample consisted of CD8+ T cells sorted from blood. The receptors stem from a woman aged 45-65 years in good health.

The table lists this clone with a count of one. This chain joins TRBV5-6 and TRBJ1-1; TRBD1 aligns across 7 bases. V gave up 4 bases and J gave up 5 bases; unmatched junction bases: 5. Germline values: CDR1 SGHDT, CDR2 YYEEEE. There are 13 residues in the CDR3. The CDR3, as DNA: TGTGCCAGCAGCCAAGCGACAGGGACTGAAGCTTTCTTT. Encoded protein: CASSQATGTEAFF.

J is TRBJ1-6 and V is TRBV19; 9 bases match TRBD1. V trimming: 5 bases; J trimming: 7 bases; junction bases outside the gene matches: 6. This CDR3 is built from 15 residues. CDR1 is LNHDA, CDR2 SQIVND, per germline (reference sequence). CDR3 coding DNA: TGTGCCAGTAGTCCAGGGACAGGGAGAAATTCACCCCTCCACTTT. Translated: CASSPGTGRNSPLHF.

This CDR3 is CASSPKSGAGVYNEQFF. CDR3 nucleotides: TGTGCCAGCAGCCCCAAATCCGGGGCCGGGGTCTACAATGAGCAGTTCTTC. The chain links TRBV9 to TRBJ2-1, with D tentatively TRBD1 or TRBD2 (5 bases each). With 4 bases removed from V and 3 bases from J, the gap between germline ends came to 20 bases. The CDR3 loop spans 17 amino acids. The germline CDR1 and CDR2 sequences are SGDLS and YYNGEE.

The chain uses TRBV27 and TRBJ2-1; D may be TRBD1 (6 bases). V was shortened by 2 bases and J by 6 bases, with 14 bases between the two germline ends. The CDR3 is 15 amino acids. Germline values: CDR1 MNHEY, CDR2 SMNVEV (reference sequence). The CDR3 DNA is TGTGCCAGCAGTTTAATGGGTAGCAGGGGCAATGAGCAGTTCTTC. This encodes CASSLMGSRGNEQFF.

This chain connects TRBV14 to TRBJ2-3; 7 nucleotides agree with TRBD2. CDR3 length: 17 amino acids. With V trimmed by 4 bases and J by 4 bases, 14 bases remained unmatched. In germline, CDR1 is SGHDN, CDR2 FVKESK. The CDR3 loop reads CASSLPLGAGRPDTQYF. CDR3 nucleotide sequence: TGTGCCAGCAGCCTCCCTCTAGGAGCCGGGAGGCCAGATACGCAGTATTTT.

The gene calls are TRBV4-1 and TRBJ1-2; D is ambiguous. V lost 1 base to trimming and J lost 1 base, with 10 bases between them. Germline V lookup: CDR1 MGHRA, CDR2 YSYEKL. The CDR3 covers 15 residues. This CDR3 is CASSQGPGNNYGYTF. The CDR3 coding sequence is TGCGCCAGCAGCCAAGGTCCCGGTAATAACTATGGCTACACCTTC.

The rearrangement links TRBV2 to TRBJ1-1; TRBD1 might be the D (5 bases). Germline V gene sequence: CDR1 SNHLY, CDR2 FYNNEI. This CDR3 is 12 amino acids long. The V and J ends lost 7 bases and 5 bases respectively, with 11 bases between them. The CDR3 region has the DNA TGTGCCAGCAAAAGAGGGGAGACTGAAGCTTTCTTT. Protein product: CASKRGETEAFF.

In nucleotides, the CDR3 is TGTGCCAGCAGTTGGGCAGGAAACTATGGCTACACCTTC. Its protein is CASSWAGNYGYTF. V usage is TRBV6-5 and J usage is TRBJ1-2, with D unclear. CDR3 length: 13 amino acids. CDR1 is MNHEY and CDR2 is SVGAGI in the germline V gene. V lost 4 bases and J lost 2, with 8 bases in between.

The gene calls are TRBV30 and TRBJ1-5, with D possibly being TRBD1 (6 bases). The CDR3 contains 13 residues. Germline values: CDR1 GTSNPN, CDR2 SVGIG (reference sequence). V dropped 1 base and J dropped 6 bases, with 10 bases sitting between them. The CDR3 nucleotides read TGTGCCTGGAGTGACAGGGTTGGTCAGCCCCAGCATTTT. This encodes CAWSDRVGQPQHF.

This clone was detected only a few times. The CDR3 here is CASGQGSYEQYF. DNA for the CDR3: TGTGCCAGCGGACAGGGGTCATACGAGCAGTACTTC. V gene TRBV5-8 combines with J gene TRBJ2-7; the match to TRBD1 covers 9 bases. V lost 7 bases to trimming and J lost 4 bases; unmatched junction nucleotides: 3. Germline V lookup: CDR1 SGHTS, CDR2 YDEGEE. The CDR3 is 12 residues long.

The V and J genes are TRBV19 and TRBJ1-2; D not resolved. Deletions cut 6 bases from V and 4 bases from J, with 6 bases between. There are 11 residues in the CDR3. Germline assignment: CDR1 LNHDA and CDR2 SQIVND (reference sequence). The CDR3 DNA is TGTGCCAGTAGGGACGGCTATGGCTACACCTTC. Translating it yields CASRDGYGYTF.

V is TRBV6-1 and J is TRBJ2-2, with D tentatively TRBD1 (5 bases). Germline CDR1 and CDR2: MNHNS and SASEGT. This CDR3 has 14 residues. V lost 4 bases and J 1 base, leaving 7 bases between the germline ends. CDR3 residues: CASSVGQNTGELFF. The CDR3 coding sequence is TGTGCCAGCAGTGTTGGACAGAACACCGGGGAGCTGTTTTTT.

The chain is built from TRBV6-1 and TRBJ2-1; 7 nucleotides match TRBD1. The CDR3 has 15 amino acids. Germline CDR1 MNHNS, CDR2 SASEGT. V lost 4 bases and J lost 2; bases outside the gene matches: 5. This chain's CDR3 is CASSVRGGAYNEQFF. CDR3 bases: TGTGCCAGCAGTGTCAGAGGGGGCGCCTACAATGAGCAGTTCTTC.

The chain recombines TRBV28 with TRBJ2-7; 9 bases agree with TRBD2. In germline, CDR1 is MDHEN, CDR2 SYDVKM. The CDR3 spans 16 residues. Trimming removed 3 bases from V and 4 bases from J; junction bases left unmatched: 10. This chain's CDR3 is CASSFGSSGSGYEQYF. CDR3 bases: TGTGCCAGCAGTTTTGGAAGTAGCGGGAGCGGGTACGAGCAGTACTTC.

Relative to its sample, this clone is medium-sized. The chain uses TRBV28 and TRBJ1-1; D gene uncertain. CDR1 and CDR2 (germline): MDHEN, SYDVKM. Trimming removed 2 bases at V and 1 base at J, with 5 bases between. This CDR3 contains 13 residues. Here the CDR3 reads CASSLGRNTEAFF. In nucleotides, the CDR3 is TGTGCCAGCAGTTTAGGACGGAACACTGAAGCTTTCTTT.

This clone came up once. The genes are TRBV7-9 and TRBJ1-2, with D possibly matching TRBD1 (5 bases). The V gene lost 0 bases and the J gene lost 1 base, with 12 bases spanning the gap. This CDR3 region has 16 residues. Germline V gene lookup returns CDR1 SEHNR and CDR2 FQNEAQ (reference sequence). The CDR3 DNA sequence: TGTGCCAGCAGCTTAGCGGGGCAGGGAGATAACTATGGCTACACCTTC. Encoded protein: CASSLAGQGDNYGYTF.

A note on this clone: A much larger clone sits a single nucleotide away, making a read error possible. This sequence joins TRBV7-9 and TRBJ2-7; D remains unclear. V gave up 1 base and J gave up 3 bases, with 1 base separating them. CDR1 and CDR2 (germline): SEHNR, FQNEAQ (reference sequence). The CDR3 has 11 residues. CDR3 DNA sequence: TGTGCCAGCAGCTTAGACTACGAGCAGTACTTC. It translates to CASSLDYEQYF.

This clone was counted a single time. The V and J genes are TRBV5-1 and TRBJ2-3; D remains unclear. Trimming left V 9 bases short and J 4 bases short, with 15 bases between. Germline-derived CDR1 and CDR2 are SGHRS and YFSETQ. The CDR3 extends over 13 amino acids. The CDR3 bases are TGCGCCAACAGATCCTATTGGGCAGATACGCAGTATTTT. It codes for CANRSYWADTQYF.

The chain links TRBV27 to TRBJ1-5, with a weak D call TRBD1 (6 bases). The V gene lost 5 bases and the J gene lost 6 bases, with 14 bases spanning the gap. The length of the CDR3 is 14 residues. The germline V gene has CDR1 MNHEY and CDR2 SMNVEV (reference sequence). CDR3 amino acids: CASSARGIGQPQHF. The CDR3 nucleotides are TGTGCCAGCAGTGCCAGGGGAATAGGTCAGCCCCAGCATTTT.

The chain carries TRBV13 and TRBJ2-1; 9 nucleotides match TRBD2. This CDR3 has 15 amino acids. The V and J ends lost 5 bases and 8 bases, in that order; junction bases with no gene match: 10. Germline-derived CDR1 and CDR2 are PRHDT and FYEKMQ (reference sequence). The CDR3 reads CASSLLLAGFDEQFF. The CDR3 nucleotides are TGTGCCAGCAGCCTCCTCCTAGCGGGATTCGATGAGCAGTTCTTC.

This clone has just one count. V gene TRBV27 combines with J gene TRBJ2-7; 7 bases line up with TRBD2. Germline CDR1 is MNHEY and CDR2 is SMNVEV (reference sequence). V was clipped by 3 bases and J by 7 bases; unmatched bases: 3. The CDR3 has 12 residues. The CDR3 here is CASSLRGGEQYF. CDR3 bases: TGTGCCAGCAGTTTGCGCGGGGGAGAGCAGTACTTC.

The rearrangement links TRBV5-8 to TRBJ1-1, with 9 bases fitting TRBD1. This CDR3 has 15 amino acids. The V and J ends lost 4 bases and 5 bases, in that order; junction bases with no gene match: 9. Germline V gene lookup returns CDR1 SGHTS and CDR2 YDEGEE. CDR3 loop: CASSRRGQGRTEAFF. In DNA, the CDR3 is TGTGCCAGCAGCCGACGGGGACAGGGCAGAACTGAAGCTTTCTTT.

The chain is built from TRBV15 and TRBJ1-1; 9 bases map to TRBD1. CDR3 length equals 14 residues. Trimming at V came to 3 bases and at J to 7 bases, leaving 6 bases not matched to a gene. CDR1 LNHNV and CDR2 YYDKDF come from the germline V gene (reference sequence). CDR3 coding DNA: TGTGCCACCAGCAGGGACAGGGGTACACATGAAGCTTTCTTT. As protein: CATSRDRGTHEAFF.

The V gene is TRBV5-6, the J gene TRBJ2-2; perhaps TRBD2 as D (7 bases). The V gene's germline CDR1 is SGHDT and CDR2 YYEEEE. The CDR3 has 14 residues. Trimming took off 6 bases at V and 4 bases at J, with 13 bases between the two ends. In nucleotides, the CDR3 is TGTGCCAGCAACGAGGGGGGGGGCACCGGGGAGCTGTTTTTT. Its protein is CASNEGGGTGELFF.

This clone showed up just once. The chain links TRBV9 to TRBJ1-3; a weak D match, TRBD1 (5 bases). The CDR3 totals 13 residues. V lost 0 bases and J 7 bases, leaving 8 bases between the germline ends. Per germline, CDR1 SGDLS and CDR2 YYNGEE. The CDR3 nucleotides are TGTGCCAGCAGCGTAGAAGGGACGAACACCATATATTTT. This translates into CASSVEGTNTIYF.

The chain combines TRBV4-1 with TRBJ2-7; 10 bases are a match to TRBD1. The CDR3 runs 15 residues. Trimming removed 2 bases from V and 3 bases from J; junction bases left unmatched: 4. The germline gives CDR1 MGHRA, CDR2 YSYEKL. This CDR3 reads CASSQQTGGYYEQYF. The CDR3 DNA sequence: TGCGCCAGCAGCCAACAGACAGGGGGCTACTACGAGCAGTACTTC.

The chain joins TRBV6-5 to TRBJ2-7, with D tentatively TRBD1 (6 bases). Per germline, CDR1 MNHEY and CDR2 SVGAGI. CDR3 length: 15 amino acids. V was pared by 2 bases and J by 2 bases, with 13 bases between. DNA of the CDR3: TGTGCCAGCAGTTACGGGCCAGGGGCGGCCTACGAGCAGTACTTC. Its protein is CASSYGPGAAYEQYF.

The rearrangement links TRBV11-2 to TRBJ2-1; a possible D gene is TRBD2 (7 bases). CDR1 is SGHAT and CDR2 is FQNNGV in the germline V gene. This CDR3 comprises 14 residues. Trimming stripped 5 bases from V and 8 bases from J, with 16 bases between. Written as DNA, the CDR3 is TGTGCCAGCAGCCACGGTAGGGGGGGGTATGAGCAGTTCTTC. Translated, it gives CASSHGRGGYEQFF. Full variable domain (missing parts from reference TRBV11-2 and TRBJ2-1): EAGVAQSPRYKIIEKRQSVAFWCNPISGHATLYWYQQILGQGPKLLIQFQNNGVVDDSQLPKDRFSAERLKGVDSTLKIQPAKLEDSAVYLCASSHGRGGYEQFFGPGTRLTVL.

The CDR3 region is CASSPKTGANGYTF. In nucleotides, the CDR3 is TGTGCCAGCAGTCCAAAGACAGGGGCAAATGGCTACACCTTC. The chain is built from TRBV27 and TRBJ1-2; 8 bases map to TRBD1. Germline V gives CDR1 MNHEY, CDR2 SMNVEV (reference sequence). This CDR3 is 14 amino acids long. V dropped 5 bases and J dropped 6; count of bases not matched to a gene: 8.

This chain joins TRBV20-1 and TRBJ1-1; D remains unclear. The V end lost 7 bases, the J end lost 2 bases, and 5 bases lay between the germline ends. This CDR3 is 10 amino acids long. Germline CDR1 reads DFQATT; CDR2 reads SNEGSKA (reference sequence). The CDR3 DNA sequence: TGCAGTGTTCATAACACTGAAGCTTTCTTT. Amino acids: CSVHNTEAFF.